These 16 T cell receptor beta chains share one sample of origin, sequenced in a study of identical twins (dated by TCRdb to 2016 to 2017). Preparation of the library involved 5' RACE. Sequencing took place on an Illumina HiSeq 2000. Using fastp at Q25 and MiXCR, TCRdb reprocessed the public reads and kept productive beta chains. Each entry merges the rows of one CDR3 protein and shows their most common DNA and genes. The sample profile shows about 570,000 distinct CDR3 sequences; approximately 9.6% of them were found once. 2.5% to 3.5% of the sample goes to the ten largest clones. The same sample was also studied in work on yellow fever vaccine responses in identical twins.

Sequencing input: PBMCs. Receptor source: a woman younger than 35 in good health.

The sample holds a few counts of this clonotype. Here the CDR3 reads CASSQDWQGGNGYTF. CDR3 bases: TGTGCCAGCAGCCAAGATTGGCAGGGGGGGAATGGCTACACCTTC. V gene TRBV3-1 combines with J gene TRBJ1-2, with TRBD1 identical over 7 bases. V trimming: 0 bases; J trimming: 6 bases; junction bases outside the gene matches: 7. The CDR3 loop spans 15 amino acids. Germline V CDR1 and CDR2: LGHDT, YNNKEL (reference sequence).

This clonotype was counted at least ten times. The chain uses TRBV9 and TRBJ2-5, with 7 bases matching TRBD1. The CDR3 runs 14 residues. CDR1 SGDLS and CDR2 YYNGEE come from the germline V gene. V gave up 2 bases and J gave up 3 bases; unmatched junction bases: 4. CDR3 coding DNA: TGTGCCAGCAGCGTGGGGACAGCTAAAGAGACCCAGTACTTC. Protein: CASSVGTAKETQYF.

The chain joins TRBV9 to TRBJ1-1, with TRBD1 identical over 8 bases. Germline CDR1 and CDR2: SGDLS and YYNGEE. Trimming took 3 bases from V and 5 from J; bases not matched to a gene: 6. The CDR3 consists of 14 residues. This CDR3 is CASSGDRGRTEAFF. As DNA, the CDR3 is TGTGCCAGCAGCGGAGACAGGGGTCGTACTGAAGCTTTCTTT.

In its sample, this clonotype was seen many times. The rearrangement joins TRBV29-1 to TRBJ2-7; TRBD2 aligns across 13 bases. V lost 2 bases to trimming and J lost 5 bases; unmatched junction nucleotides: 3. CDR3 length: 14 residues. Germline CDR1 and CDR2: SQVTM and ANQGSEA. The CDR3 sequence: CSVELGLAGDEQYF. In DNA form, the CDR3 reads TGCAGCGTTGAACTTGGACTAGCGGGAGACGAGCAGTACTTC.

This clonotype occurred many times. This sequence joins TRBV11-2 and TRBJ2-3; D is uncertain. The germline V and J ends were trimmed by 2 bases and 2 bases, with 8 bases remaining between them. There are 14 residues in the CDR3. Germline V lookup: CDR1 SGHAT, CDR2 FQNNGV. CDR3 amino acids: CASSLRYNTDTQYF. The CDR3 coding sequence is TGTGCCAGCAGCTTAAGGTATAACACAGATACGCAGTATTTT.

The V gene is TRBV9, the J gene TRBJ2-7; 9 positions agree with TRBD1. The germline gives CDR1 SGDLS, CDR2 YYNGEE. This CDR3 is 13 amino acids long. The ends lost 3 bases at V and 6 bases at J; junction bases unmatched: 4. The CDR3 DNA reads TGTGCCAGCAGCGCGGGACAGGGCCCCGAGCAGTACTTC. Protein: CASSAGQGPEQYF.

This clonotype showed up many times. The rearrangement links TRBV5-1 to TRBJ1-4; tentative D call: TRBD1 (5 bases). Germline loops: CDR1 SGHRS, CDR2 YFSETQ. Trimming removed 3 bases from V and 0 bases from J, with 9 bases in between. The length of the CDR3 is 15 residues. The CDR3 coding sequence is TGCGCCAGCAGCTCCGGACAAGCAACTAATGAAAAACTGTTTTTT. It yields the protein CASSSGQATNEKLFF.

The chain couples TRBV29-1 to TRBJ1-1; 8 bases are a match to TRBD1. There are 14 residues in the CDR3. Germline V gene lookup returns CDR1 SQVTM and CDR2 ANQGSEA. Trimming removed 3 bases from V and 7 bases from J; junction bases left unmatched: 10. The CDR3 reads CSVDQTGVGNEAFF. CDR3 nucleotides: TGCAGCGTTGATCAGACAGGGGTGGGCAATGAAGCTTTCTTT.

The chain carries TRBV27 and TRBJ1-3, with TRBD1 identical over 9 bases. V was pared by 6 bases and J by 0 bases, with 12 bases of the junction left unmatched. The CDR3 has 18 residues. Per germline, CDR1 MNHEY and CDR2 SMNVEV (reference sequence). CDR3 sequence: CASRPGQGPPLSGNTIYF. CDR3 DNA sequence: TGTGCCAGCAGGCCGGGACAGGGTCCCCCCCTCTCTGGAAACACCATATATTTT.

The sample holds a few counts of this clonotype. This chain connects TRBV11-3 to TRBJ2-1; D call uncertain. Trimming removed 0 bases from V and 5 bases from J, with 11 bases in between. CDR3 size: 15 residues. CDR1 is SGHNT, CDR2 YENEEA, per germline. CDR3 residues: CASSLDGRANNEQFF. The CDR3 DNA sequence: TGTGCCAGCAGCTTAGACGGCCGAGCAAACAATGAGCAGTTCTTC.

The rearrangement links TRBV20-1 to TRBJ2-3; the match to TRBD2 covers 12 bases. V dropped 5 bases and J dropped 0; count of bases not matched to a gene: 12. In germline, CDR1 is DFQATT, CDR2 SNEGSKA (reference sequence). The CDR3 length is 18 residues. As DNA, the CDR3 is TGCAGTGCTGGTGGGGTCACTAGCGGGAGGCCAAGCACAGATACGCAGTATTTT. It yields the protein CSAGGVTSGRPSTDTQYF.

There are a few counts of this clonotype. CDR3 amino acids: CASSIIRSSYEQYF. For the CDR3, the DNA is TGTGCCAGCAGTATCATCAGGAGCTCCTACGAGCAGTACTTC. The V call is TRBV2, the J call TRBJ2-7; D gene unclear. Trimming left V 5 bases short and J 0 bases short, with 11 bases between. This CDR3 comprises 14 residues. Germline CDR1 reads SNHLY; CDR2 reads FYNNEI.

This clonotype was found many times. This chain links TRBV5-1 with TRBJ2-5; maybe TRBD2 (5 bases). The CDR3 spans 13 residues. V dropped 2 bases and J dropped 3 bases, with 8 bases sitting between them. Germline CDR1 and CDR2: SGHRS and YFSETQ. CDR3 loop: CASSFSDKETQYF. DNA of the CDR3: TGCGCCAGCAGCTTTAGCGACAAAGAGACCCAGTACTTC.

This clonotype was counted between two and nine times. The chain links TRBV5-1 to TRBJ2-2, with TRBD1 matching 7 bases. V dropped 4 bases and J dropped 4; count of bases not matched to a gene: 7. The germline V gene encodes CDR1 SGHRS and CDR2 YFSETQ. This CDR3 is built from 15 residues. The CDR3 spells CASSHRQGTTGELFF. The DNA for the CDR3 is TGCGCCAGCAGCCATAGACAGGGTACCACCGGGGAGCTGTTTTTT. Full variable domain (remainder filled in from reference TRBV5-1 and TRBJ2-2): KAGVTQTPRYLIKTRGQQVTLSCSPISGHRSVSWYQQTPGQGLQFLFEYFSETQRNKGNFPGRFSGRQFSNSRSEMNVSTLELGDSALYLCASSHRQGTTGELFFGEGSRLTVL.

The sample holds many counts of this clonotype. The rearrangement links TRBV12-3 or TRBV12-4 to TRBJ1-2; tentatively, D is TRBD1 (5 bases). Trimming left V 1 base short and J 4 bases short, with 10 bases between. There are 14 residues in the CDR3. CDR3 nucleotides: TGTGCCAGCAGTTTAGGGGGCTACCCCTATGGCTACACCTTC. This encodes CASSLGGYPYGYTF.

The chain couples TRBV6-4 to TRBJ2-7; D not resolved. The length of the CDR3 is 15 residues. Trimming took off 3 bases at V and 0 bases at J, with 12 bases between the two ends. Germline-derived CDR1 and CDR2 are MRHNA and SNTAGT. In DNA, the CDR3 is TGTGCCAGCAGTGAAATTAACAAACCCTCCTACGAGCAGTACTTC. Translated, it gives CASSEINKPSYEQYF.